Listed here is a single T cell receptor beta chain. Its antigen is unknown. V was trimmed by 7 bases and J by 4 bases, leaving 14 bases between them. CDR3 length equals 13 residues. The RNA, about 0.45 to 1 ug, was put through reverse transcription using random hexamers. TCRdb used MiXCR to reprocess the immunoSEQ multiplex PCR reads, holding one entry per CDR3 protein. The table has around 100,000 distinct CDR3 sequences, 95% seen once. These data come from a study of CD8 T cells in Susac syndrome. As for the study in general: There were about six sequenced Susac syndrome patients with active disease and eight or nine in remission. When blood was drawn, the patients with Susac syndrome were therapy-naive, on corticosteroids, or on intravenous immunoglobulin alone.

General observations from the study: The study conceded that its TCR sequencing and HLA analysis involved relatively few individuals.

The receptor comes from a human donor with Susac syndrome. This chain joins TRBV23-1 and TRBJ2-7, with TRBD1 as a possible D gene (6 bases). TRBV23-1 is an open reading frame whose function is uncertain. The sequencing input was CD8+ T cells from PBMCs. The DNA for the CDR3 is TGCGCCAGCATAGGACAGTTGGGGTACGAGCAGTACTTC. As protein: CASIGQLGYEQYF.